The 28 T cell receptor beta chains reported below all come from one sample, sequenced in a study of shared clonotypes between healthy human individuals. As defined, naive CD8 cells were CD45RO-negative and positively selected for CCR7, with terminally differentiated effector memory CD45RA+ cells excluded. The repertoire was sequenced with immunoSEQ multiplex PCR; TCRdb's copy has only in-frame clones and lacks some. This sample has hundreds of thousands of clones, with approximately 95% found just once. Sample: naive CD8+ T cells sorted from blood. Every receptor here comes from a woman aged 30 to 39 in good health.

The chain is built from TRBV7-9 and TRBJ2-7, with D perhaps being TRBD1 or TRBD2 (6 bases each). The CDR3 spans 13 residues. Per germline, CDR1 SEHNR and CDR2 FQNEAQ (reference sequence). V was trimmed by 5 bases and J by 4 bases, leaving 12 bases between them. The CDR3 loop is CASSRGPDYEQYF. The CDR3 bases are TGTGCCAGCAGCCGGGGGCCGGATTACGAGCAGTACTTC.

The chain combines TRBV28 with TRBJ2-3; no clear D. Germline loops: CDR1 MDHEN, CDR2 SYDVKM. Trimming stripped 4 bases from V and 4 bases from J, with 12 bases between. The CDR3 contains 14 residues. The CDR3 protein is CASSSLTRPDTQYF. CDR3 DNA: TGTGCCAGCAGTTCATTAACCCGCCCAGATACGCAGTATTTT.

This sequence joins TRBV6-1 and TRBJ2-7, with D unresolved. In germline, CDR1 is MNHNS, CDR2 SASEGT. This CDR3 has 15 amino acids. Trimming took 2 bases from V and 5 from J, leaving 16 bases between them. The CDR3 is CASSESRVLRDEQYF. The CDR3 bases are TGTGCCAGCAGTGAAAGTCGGGTCCTCCGGGACGAGCAGTACTTC.

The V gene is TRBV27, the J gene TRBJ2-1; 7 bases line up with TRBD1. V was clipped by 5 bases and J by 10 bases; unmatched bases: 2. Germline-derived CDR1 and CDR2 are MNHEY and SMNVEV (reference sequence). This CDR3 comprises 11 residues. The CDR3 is CASSEGQEQFF. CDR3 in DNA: TGTGCCAGCAGTGAGGGACAGGAGCAGTTCTTC.

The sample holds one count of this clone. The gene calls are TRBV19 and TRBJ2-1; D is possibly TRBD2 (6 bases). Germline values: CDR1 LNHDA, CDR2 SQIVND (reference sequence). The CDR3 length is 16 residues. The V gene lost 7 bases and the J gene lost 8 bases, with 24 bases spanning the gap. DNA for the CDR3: TGTGCCAGTAACCCTTCTCTCGGGGGAGGTATCTATGAGCAGTTCTTC. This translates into CASNPSLGGGIYEQFF.

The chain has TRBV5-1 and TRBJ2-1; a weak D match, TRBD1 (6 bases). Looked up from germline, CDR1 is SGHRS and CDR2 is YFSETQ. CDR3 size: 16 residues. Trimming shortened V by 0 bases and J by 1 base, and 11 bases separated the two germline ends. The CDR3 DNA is TGCGCCAGCAGCTTGGGACAGGAAAGGTCCTACAATGAGCAGTTCTTC. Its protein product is CASSLGQERSYNEQFF.

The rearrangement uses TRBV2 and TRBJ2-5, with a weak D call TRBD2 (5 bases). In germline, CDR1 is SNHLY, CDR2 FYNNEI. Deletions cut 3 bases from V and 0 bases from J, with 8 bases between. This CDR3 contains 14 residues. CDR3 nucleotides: TGTGCCAGCAGTGACGAGGGAAACCAAGAGACCCAGTACTTC. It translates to CASSDEGNQETQYF.

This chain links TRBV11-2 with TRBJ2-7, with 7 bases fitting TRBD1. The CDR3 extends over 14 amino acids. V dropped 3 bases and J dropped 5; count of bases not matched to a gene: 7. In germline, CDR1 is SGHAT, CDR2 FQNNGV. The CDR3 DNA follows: TGTGCCAGCAGCTTGGAGCAGGGGGACCACGAGCAGTACTTC. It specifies CASSLEQGDHEQYF.

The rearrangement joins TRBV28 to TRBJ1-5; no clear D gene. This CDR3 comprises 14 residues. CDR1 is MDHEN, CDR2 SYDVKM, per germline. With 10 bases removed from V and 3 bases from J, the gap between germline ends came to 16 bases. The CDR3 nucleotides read TGTGCCACCCAACATTTAGGGCCCAATCAGCCCCAGCATTTT. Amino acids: CATQHLGPNQPQHF.

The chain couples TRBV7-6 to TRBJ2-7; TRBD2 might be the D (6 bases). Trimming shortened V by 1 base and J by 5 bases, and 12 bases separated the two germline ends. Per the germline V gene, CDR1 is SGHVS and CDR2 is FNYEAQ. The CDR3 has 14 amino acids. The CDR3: CASSLGGPGDEQYF. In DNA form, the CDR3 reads TGTGCCAGCAGCTTAGGCGGCCCGGGAGACGAGCAGTACTTC.

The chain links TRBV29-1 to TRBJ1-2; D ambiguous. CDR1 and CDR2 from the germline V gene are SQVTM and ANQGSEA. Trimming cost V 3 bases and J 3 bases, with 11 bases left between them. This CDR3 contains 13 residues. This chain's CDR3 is CSVDAGLDYGYTF. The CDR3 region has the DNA TGCAGCGTTGACGCGGGGTTAGACTATGGCTACACCTTC.

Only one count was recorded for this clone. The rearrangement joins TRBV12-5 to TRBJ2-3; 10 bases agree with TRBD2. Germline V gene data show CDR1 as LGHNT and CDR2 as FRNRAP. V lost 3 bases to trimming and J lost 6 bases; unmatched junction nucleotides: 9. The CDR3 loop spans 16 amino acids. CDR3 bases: TGTGCTAGTGGTTTATCCCCAGCGGGAGGGCCGGATACGCAGTATTTT. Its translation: CASGLSPAGGPDTQYF.

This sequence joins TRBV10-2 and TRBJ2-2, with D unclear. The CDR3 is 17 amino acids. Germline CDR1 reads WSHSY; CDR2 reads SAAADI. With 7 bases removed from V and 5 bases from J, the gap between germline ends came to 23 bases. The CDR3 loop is CASTRIRNTQGTGELFF. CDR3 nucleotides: TGCGCCAGCACCCGAATCCGGAACACCCAAGGAACCGGGGAGCTGTTTTTT.

The DNA for the CDR3 is TGTGCCAGCAGCTATGGTCAGGGCAGTGAAGCTTTCTTT. This codes for CASSYGQGSEAFF. The chain recombines TRBV13 with TRBJ1-1, with D possibly TRBD1 on 5 matching bases. V lost 4 bases and J 7 bases, leaving 13 bases between the germline ends. The CDR3 is 13 amino acids. The V gene's germline CDR1 is PRHDT and CDR2 FYEKMQ (reference sequence).

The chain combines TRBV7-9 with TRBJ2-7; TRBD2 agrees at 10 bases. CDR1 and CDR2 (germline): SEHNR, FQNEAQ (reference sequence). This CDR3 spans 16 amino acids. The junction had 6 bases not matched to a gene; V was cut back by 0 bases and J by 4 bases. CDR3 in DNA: TGTGCCAGCAGCTTAGCGGTGGGACTAGCGATTTACGAGCAGTACTTC. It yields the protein CASSLAVGLAIYEQYF.

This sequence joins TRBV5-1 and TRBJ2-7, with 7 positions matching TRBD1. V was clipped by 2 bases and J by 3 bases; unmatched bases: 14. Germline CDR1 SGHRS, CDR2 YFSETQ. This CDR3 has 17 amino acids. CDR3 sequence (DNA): TGCGCCAGCAGCTTCTTAGGGGGCGGCCAGCGGAGCTACGAGCAGTACTTC. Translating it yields CASSFLGGGQRSYEQYF.

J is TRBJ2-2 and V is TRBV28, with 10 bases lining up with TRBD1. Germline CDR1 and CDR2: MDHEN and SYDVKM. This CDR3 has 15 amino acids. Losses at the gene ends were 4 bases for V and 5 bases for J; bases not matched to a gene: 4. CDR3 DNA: TGTGCCAGCAGTTCCCGACAGGGGGCAACCGGGGAGCTGTTTTTT. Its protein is CASSSRQGATGELFF.

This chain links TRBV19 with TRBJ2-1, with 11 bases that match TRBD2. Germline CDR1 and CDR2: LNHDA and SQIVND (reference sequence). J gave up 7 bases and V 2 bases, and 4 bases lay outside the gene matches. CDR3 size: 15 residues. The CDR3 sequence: CASSIRLAGGNEQFF. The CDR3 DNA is TGTGCCAGTAGTATAAGGCTAGCGGGAGGAAATGAGCAGTTCTTC. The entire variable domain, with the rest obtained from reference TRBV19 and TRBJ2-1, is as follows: DGGITQSPKYLFRKEGQNVTLSCEQNLNHDAMYWYRQDPGQGLRLIYYSQIVNDFQKGDIAEGYSVSREKKESFPLTVTSAQKNPTAFYLCASSIRLAGGNEQFFGPGTRLTVL.

CDR3 nucleotide sequence: TGCGCCAGCAGAAATAATACCGGGACTAGCGGGAGTAATGAGCAGTTCTTC. Amino acids: CASRNNTGTSGSNEQFF. V is TRBV5-1 and J is TRBJ2-1; 14 bases fit TRBD2. CDR1 and CDR2 (germline): SGHRS, YFSETQ. V lost 5 bases to trimming and J lost 7 bases; unmatched junction nucleotides: 11. The CDR3 has 17 amino acids.

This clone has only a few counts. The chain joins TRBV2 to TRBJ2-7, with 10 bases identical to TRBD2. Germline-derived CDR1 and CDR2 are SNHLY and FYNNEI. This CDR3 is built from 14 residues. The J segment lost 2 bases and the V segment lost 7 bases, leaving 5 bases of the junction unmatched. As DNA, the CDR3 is TGTGCCAGCATGATTAGCGGGAGGACCTACGAGCAGTACTTC. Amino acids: CASMISGRTYEQYF.

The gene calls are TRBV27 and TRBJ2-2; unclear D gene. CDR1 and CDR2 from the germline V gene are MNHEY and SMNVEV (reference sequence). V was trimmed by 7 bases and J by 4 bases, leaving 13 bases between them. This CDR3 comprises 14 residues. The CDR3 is CASKSGVPTGELFF. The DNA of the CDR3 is TGTGCCAGCAAGAGTGGGGTACCCACCGGGGAGCTGTTTTTT.

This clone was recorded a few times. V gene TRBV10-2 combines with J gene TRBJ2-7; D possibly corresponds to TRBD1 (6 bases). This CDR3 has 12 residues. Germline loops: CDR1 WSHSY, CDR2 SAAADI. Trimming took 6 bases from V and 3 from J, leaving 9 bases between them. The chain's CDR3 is CASSHRVYEQYF. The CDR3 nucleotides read TGCGCCAGCAGCCACAGGGTCTACGAGCAGTACTTC.

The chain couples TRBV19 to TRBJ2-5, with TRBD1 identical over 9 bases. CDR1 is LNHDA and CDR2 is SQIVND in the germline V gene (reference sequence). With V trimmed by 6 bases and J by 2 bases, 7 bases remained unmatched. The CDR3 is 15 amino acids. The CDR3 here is CASSLGTGTQETQYF. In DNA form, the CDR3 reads TGTGCCAGTAGCCTGGGGACAGGGACACAAGAGACCCAGTACTTC.

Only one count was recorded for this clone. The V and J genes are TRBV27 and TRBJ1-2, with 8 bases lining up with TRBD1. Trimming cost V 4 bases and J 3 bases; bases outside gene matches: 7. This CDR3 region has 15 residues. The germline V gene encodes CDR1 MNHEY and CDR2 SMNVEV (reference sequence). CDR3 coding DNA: TGTGCCAGCAGTTCAACAGGGGGACGGGACTATGGCTACACCTTC. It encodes CASSSTGGRDYGYTF.

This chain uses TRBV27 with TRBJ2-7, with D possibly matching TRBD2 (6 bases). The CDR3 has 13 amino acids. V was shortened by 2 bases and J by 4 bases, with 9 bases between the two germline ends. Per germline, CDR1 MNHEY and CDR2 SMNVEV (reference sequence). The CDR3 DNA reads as TGTGCCAGCAGTTTAGCGGGGAGGTACGAGCAGTACTTC. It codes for CASSLAGRYEQYF.

The CDR3 DNA reads TGTGCCAGCAGCCAAGACCCCGACAGTTCCCAGCATTTT. Its protein product is CASSQDPDSSQHF. The chain employs TRBV13 and TRBJ1-5, with D possibly TRBD1 on 5 matching bases. CDR1 PRHDT and CDR2 FYEKMQ come from the germline V gene (reference sequence). This CDR3 has 13 residues. V was shortened by 5 bases and J by 11 bases, with 16 bases between the two germline ends.

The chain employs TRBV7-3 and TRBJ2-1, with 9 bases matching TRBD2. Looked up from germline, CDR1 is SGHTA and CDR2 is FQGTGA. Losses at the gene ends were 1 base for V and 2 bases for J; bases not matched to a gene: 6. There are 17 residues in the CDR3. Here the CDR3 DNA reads TGTGCCAGCAGCTTAAGTCGGGCTAGCGGGACCTACAATGAGCAGTTCTTC. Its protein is CASSLSRASGTYNEQFF.

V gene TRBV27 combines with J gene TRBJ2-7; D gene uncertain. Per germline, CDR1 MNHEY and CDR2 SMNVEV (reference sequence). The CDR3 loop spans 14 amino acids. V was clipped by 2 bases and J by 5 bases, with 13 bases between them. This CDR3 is CASSLMGPDHEQYF. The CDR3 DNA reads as TGTGCCAGCAGTTTAATGGGTCCGGACCACGAGCAGTACTTC.